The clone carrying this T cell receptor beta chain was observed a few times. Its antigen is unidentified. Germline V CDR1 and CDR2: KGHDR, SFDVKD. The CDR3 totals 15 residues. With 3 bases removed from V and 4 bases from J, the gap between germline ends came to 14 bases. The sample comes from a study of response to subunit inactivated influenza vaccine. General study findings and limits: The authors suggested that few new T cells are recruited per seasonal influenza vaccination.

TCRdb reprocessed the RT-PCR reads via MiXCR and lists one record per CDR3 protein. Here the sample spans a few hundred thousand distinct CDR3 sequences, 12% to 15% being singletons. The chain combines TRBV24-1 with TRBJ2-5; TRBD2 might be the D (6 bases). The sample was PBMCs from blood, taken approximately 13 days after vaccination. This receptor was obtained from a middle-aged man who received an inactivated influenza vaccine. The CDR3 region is CATSDRRGRSETQYF. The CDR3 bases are TGTGCCACCAGTGATCGCCGGGGGAGGTCAGAGACCCAGTACTTC.